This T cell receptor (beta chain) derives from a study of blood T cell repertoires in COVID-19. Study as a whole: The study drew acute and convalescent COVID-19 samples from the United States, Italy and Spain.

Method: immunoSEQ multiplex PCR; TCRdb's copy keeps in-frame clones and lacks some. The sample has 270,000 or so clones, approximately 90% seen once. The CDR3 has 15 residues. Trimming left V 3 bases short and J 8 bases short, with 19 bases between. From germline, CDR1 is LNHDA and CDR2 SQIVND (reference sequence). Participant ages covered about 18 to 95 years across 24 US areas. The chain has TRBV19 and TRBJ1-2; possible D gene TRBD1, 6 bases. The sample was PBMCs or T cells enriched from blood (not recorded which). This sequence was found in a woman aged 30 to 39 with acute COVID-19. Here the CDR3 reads CASSIGPGQPEGYTF. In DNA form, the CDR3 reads TGTGCCAGTAGTATTGGGCCCGGACAGCCCGAGGGCTACACCTTC.